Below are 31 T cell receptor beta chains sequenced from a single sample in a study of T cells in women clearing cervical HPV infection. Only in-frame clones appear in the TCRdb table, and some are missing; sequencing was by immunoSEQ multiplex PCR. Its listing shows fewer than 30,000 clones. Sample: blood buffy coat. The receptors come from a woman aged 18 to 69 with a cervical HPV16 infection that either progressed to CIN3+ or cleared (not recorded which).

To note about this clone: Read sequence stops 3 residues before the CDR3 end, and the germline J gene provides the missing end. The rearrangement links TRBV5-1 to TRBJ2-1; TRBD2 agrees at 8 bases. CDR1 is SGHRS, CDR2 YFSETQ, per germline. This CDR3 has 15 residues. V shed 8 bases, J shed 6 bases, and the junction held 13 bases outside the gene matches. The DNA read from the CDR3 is TGCGCCAGTAGAGCCGGGACTAGTAGTAGCAATGAG. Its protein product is CASRAGTSSSNE. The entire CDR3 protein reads CASRAGTSSSNEQFF.

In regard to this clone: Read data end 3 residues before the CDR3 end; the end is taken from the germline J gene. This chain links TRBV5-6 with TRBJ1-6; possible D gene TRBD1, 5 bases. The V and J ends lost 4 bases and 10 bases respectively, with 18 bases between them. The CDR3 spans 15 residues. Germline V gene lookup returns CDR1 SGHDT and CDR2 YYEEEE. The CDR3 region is CASSHVDTGRSPLHF. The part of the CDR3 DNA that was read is TGTGCCAGCAGCCACGTTGACACAGGAAGGTCACCC.

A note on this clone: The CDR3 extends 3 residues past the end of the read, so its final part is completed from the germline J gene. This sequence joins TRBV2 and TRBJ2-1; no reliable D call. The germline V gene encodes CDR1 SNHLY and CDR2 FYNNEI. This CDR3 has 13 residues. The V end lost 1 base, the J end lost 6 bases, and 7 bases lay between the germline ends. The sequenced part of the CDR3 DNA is TGTGCCAGCAGTGAAGGGCCCCCCAATGAG. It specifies CASSEGPPNE. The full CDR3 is CASSEGPPNEQFF.

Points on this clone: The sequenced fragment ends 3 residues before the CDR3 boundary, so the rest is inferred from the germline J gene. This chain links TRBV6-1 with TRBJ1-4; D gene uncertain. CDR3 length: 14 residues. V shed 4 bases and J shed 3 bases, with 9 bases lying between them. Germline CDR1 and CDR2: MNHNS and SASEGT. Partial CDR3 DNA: TGTGCCAGCAGTGGTCCGGCGGCTAATGAAAAA. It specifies CASSGPAANEK. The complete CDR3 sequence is CASSGPAANEKLFF.

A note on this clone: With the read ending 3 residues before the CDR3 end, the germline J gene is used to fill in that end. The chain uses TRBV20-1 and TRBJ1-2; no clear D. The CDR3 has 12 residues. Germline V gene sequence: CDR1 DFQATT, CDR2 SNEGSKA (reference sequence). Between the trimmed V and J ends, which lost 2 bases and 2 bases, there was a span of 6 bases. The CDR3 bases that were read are TGCAGTGCTAGACCACAAAACTATGGC. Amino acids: CSARPQNYG. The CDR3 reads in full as CSARPQNYGYTF.

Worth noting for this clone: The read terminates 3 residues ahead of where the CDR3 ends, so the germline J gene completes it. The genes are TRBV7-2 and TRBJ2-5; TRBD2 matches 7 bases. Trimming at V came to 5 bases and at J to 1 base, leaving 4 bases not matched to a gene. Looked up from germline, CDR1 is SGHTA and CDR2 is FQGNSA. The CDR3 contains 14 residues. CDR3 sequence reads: CASSRSGAQETQYF. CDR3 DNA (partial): TGTGCCAGCAGCCGGAGCGGGGCCCAAGAGACC. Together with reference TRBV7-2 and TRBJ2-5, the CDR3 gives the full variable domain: GAGVSQSPSNKVTEKGKDVELRCDPISGHTALYWYRQSLGQGLEFLIYFQGNSAPDKSGLPSDRFSAERTGGSVSTLTIQRTQQEDSAVYLCASSRSGAQETQYFGPGTRLLVL.

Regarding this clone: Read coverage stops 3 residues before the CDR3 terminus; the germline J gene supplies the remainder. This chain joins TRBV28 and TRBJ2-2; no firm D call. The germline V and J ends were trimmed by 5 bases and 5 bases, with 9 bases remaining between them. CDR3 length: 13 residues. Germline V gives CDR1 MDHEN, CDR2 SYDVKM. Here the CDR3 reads CASSIRVTGELFF. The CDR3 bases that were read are TGTGCCAGCAGTATCCGGGTGACCGGGGAG. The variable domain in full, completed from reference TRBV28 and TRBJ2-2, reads DVKVTQSSRYLVKRTGEKVFLECVQDMDHENMFWYRQDPGLGLRLIYFSYDVKMKEKGDIPEGYSVSREKKERFSLILESASTNQTSMYLCASSIRVTGELFFGEGSRLTVL.

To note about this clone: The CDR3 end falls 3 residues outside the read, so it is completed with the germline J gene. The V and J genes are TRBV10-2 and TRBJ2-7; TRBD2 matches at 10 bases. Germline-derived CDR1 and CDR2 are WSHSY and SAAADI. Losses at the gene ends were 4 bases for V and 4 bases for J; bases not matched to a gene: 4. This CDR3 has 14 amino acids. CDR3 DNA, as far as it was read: TGCGCCAGCAGTGGACTAGCGGGCCGTTACGAG. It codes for CASSGLAGRYE. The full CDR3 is CASSGLAGRYEQYF.

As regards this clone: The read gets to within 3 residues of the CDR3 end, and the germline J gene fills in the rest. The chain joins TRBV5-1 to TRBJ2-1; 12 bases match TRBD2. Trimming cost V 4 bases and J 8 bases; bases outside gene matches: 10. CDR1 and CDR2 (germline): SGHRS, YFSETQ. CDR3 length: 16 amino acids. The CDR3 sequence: CASSPLPTSGSDEQFF. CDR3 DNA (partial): TGCGCCAGCAGCCCCCTTCCGACTAGCGGGAGCGATGAG.

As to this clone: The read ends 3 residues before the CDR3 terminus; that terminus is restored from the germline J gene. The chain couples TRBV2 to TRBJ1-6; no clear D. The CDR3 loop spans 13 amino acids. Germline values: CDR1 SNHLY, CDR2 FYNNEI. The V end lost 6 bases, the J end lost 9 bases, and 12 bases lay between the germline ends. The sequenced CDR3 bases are TGTGCCAGCAGATTACATGAAGGTTCACCC. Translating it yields CASRLHEGSP. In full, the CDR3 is CASRLHEGSPLHF. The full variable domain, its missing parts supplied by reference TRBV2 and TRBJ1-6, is EPEVTQTPSHQVTQMGQEVILRCVPISNHLYFYWYRQILGQKVEFLVSFYNNEISEKSEIFDDQFSVERPDGSNFTLKIRSTKLEDSAMYFCASRLHEGSPLHFGNGTRLTVT.

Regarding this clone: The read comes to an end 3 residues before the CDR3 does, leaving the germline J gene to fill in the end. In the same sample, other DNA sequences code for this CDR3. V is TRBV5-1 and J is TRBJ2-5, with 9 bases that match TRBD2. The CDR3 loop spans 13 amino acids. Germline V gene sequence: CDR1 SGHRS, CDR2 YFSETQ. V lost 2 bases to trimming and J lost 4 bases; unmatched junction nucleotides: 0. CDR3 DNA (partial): TGCGCCAGCAGCTTTAGCGGGGGAGAGACC. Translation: CASSFSGGET. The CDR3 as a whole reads CASSFSGGETQYF.

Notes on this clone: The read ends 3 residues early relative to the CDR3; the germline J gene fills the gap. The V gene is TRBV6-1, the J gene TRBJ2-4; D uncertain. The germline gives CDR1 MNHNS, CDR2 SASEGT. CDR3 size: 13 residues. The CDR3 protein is CASSEVSNQPQYF. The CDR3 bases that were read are TGTGCCAGCAGTGAAGTTAGCAATCAGCCT.

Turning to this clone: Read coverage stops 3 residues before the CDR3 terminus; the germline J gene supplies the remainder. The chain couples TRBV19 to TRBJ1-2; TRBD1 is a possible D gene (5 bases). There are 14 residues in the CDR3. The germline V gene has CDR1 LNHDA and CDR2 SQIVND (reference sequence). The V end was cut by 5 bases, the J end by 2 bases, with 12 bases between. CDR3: CASSRRGDNYGYTF. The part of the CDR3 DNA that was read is TGTGCCAGTAGTCGCCGGGGGGACAACTATGGC.

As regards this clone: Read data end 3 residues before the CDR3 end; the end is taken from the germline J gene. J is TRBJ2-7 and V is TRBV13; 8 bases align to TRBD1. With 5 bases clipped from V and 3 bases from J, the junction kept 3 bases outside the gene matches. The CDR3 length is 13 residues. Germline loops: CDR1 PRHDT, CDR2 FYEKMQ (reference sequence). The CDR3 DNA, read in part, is TGTGCCAGCAGCCAGGGACAGGACTACGAG. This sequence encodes CASSQGQDYE. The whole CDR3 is CASSQGQDYEQYF.

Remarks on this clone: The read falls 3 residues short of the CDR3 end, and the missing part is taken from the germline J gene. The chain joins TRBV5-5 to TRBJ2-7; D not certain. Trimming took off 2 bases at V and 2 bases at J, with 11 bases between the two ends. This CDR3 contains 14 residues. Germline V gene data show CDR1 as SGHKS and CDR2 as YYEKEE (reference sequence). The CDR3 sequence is CASSFYRQTYEQYF. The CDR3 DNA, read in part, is TGTGCCAGCAGCTTCTACAGACAAACCTACGAG.

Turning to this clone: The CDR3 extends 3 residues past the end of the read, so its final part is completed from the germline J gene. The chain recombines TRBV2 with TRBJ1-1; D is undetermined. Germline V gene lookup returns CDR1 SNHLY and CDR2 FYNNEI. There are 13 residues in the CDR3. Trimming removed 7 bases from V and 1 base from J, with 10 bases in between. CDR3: CASNWRQNTEAFF. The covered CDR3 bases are TGTGCCAGCAACTGGCGGCAGAACACTGAA.

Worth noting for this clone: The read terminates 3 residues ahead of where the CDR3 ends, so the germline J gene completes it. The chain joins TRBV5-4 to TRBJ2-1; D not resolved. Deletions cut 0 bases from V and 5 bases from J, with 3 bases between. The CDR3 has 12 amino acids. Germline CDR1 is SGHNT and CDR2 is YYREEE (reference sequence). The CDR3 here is CASSLGDNEQFF. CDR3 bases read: TGTGCCAGCAGCTTGGGCGACAATGAG.

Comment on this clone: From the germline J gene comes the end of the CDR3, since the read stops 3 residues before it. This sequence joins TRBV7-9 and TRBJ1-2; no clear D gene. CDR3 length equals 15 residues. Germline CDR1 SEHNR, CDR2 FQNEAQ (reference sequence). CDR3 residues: CASSHLEGSPYDYTF. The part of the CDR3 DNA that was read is TGTGCCAGCAGCCACCTCGAGGGTTCCCCCTACGAC.

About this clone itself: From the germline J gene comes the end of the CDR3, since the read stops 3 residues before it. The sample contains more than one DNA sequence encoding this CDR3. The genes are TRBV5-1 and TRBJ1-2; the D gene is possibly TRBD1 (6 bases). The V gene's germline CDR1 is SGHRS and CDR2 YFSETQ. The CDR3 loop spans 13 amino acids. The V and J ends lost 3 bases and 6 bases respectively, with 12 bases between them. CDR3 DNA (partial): TGCGCCAGCAGCTCCACAGGGAGTCATGGC. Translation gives CASSSTGSHG. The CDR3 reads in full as CASSSTGSHGYTF.

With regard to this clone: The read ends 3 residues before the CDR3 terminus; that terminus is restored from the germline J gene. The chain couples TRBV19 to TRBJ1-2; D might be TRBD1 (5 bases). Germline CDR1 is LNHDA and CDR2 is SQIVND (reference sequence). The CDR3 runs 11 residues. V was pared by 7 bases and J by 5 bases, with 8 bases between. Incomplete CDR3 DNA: TGTGCCAGTAAGCAGGGTTATGGC. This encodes CASKQGYG. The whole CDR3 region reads CASKQGYGYTF.

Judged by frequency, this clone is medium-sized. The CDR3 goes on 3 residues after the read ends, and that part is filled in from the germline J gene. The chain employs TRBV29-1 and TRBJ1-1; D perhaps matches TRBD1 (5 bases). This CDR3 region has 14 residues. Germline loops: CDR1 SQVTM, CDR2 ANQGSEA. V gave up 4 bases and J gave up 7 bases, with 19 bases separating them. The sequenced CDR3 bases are TGCAGCGTTGGGGGGGTCGGCAGGGCTGATGAA. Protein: CSVGGVGRADE. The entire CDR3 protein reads CSVGGVGRADEAFF.

CDR3 loop: CASSIIGGYNEQFF. The sequenced part of the CDR3 DNA is TGTGCCAGTAGTATTATCGGGGGTTACAATGAG. The rearrangement links TRBV19 to TRBJ2-1, with D possibly TRBD2 on 6 matching bases. From the germline J gene comes the end of the CDR3, since the read stops 3 residues before it. Germline-derived CDR1 and CDR2 are LNHDA and SQIVND (reference sequence). V lost 3 bases to trimming and J lost 4 bases, with 10 bases between them. The CDR3 has 14 residues.

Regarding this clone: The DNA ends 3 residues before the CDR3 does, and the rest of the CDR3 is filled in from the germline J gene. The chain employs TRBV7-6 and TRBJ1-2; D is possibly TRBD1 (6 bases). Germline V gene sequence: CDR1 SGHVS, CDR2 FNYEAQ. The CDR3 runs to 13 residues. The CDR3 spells CASSSSQGSDYTF. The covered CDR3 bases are TGTGCCAGCAGCTCCTCACAGGGAAGTGAC.

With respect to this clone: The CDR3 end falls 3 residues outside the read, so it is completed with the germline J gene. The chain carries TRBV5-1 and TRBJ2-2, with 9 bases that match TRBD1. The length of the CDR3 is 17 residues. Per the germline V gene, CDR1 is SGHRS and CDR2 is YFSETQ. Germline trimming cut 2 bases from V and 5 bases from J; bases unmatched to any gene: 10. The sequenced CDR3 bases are TGCGCCAGCAGCTTTTTTTCGGGACAGGGTTTTACCGGGGAG. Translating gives CASSFFSGQGFTGE. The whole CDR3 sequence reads CASSFFSGQGFTGELFF. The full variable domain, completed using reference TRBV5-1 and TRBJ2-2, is KAGVTQTPRYLIKTRGQQVTLSCSPISGHRSVSWYQQTPGQGLQFLFEYFSETQRNKGNFPGRFSGRQFSNSRSEMNVSTLELGDSALYLCASSFFSGQGFTGELFFGEGSRLTVL.

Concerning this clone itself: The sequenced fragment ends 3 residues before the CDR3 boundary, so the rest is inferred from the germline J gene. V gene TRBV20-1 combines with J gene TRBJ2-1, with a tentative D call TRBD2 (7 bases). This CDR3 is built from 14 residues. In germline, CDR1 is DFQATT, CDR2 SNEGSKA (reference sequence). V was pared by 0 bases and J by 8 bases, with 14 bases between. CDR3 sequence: CSARDRRGRDEQFF. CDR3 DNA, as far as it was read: TGCAGTGCTAGAGATAGGCGGGGGCGGGATGAG.

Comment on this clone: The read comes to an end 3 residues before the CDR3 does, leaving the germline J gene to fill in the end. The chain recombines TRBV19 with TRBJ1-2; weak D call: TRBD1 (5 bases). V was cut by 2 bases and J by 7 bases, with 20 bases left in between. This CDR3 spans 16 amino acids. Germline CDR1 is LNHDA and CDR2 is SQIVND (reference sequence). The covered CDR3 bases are TGTGCCAGTAGTATAAGCGGGGCCCACATGAGGATTGGC. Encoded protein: CASSISGAHMRIG. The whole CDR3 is CASSISGAHMRIGYTF.

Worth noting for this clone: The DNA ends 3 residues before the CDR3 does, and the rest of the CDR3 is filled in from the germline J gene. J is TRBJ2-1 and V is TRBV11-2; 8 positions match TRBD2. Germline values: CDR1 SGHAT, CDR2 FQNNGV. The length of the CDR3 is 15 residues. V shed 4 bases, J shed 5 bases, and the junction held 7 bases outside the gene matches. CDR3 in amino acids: CASSSSGRRNNEQFF. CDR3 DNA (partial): TGTGCCAGCAGCTCGAGCGGGAGACGAAACAATGAG.

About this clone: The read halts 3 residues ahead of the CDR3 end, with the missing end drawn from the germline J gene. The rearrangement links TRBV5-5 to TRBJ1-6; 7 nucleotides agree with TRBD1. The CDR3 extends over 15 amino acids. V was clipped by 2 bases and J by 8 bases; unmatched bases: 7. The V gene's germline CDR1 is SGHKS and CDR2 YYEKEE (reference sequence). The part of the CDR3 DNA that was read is TGTGCCAGCAGCTTCAAGGGACAGTTTGATTCACCC. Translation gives CASSFKGQFDSP. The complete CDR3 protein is CASSFKGQFDSPLHF. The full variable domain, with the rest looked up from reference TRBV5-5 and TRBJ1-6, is DAGVTQSPTHLIKTRGQQVTLRCSPISGHKSVSWYQQVLGQGPQFIFQYYEKEERGRGNFPDRFSARQFPNYSSELNVNALLLGDSALYLCASSFKGQFDSPLHFGNGTRLTVT.

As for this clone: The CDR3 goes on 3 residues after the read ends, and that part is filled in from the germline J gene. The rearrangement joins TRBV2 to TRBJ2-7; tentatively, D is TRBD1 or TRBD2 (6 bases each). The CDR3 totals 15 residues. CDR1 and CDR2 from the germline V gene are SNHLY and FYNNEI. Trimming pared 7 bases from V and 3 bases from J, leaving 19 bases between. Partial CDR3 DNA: TGTGCCAGCACTGACGGGCAGGGGAGGTACTACGAG. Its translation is CASTDGQGRYYE. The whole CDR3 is CASTDGQGRYYEQYF.

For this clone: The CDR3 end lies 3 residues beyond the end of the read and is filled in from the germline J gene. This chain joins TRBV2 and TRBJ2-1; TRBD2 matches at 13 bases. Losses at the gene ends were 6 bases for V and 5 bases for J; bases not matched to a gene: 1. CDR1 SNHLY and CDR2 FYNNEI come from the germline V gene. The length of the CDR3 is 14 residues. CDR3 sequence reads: CASRGTSGNNEQFF. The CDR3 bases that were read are TGTGCCAGCAGGGGGACTAGCGGGAACAATGAG.

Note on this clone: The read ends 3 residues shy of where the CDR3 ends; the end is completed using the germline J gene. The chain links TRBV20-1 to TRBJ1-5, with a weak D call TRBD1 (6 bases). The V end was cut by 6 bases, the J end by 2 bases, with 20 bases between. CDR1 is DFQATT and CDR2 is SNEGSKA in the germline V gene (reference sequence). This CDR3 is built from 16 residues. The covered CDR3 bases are TGCAGTGCCCCGAGGGGTACAGGGTTCGGCAATCAGCCC. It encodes CSAPRGTGFGNQP. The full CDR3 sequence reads CSAPRGTGFGNQPQHF.